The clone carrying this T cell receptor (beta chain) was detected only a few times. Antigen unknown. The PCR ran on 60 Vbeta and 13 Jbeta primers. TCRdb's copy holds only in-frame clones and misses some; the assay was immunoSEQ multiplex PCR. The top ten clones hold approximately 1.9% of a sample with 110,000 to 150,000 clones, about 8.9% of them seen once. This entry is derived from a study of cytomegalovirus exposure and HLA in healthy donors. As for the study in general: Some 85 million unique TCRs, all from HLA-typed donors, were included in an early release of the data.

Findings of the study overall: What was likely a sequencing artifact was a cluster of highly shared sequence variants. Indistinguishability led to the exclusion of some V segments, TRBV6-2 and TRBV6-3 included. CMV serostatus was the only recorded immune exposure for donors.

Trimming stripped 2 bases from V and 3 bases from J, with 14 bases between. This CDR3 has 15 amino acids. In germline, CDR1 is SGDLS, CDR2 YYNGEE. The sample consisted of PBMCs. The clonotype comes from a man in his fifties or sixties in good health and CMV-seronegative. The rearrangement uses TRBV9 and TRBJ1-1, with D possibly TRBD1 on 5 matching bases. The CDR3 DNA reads TGTGCCAGCAGCGTTACCGGGGGACTGTACACTGAAGCTTTCTTT. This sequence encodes CASSVTGGLYTEAFF. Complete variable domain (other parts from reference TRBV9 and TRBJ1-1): DSGVTQTPKHLITATGQRVTLRCSPRSGDLSVYWYQQSLDQGLQFLIQYYNGEERAKGNILERFSAQQFPDLHSELNLSSLELGDSALYFCASSVTGGLYTEAFFGQGTRLTVV.